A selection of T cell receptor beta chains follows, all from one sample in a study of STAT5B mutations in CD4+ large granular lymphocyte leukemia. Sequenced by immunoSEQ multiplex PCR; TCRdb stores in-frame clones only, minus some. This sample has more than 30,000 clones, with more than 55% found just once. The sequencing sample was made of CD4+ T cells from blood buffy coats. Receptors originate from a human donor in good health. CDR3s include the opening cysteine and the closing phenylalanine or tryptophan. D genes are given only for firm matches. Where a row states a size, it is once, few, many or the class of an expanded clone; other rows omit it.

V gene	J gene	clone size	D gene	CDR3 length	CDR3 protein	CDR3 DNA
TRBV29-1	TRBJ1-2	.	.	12	CSVGGTGDGYTF	TGCAGCGTTGGAGGAACTGGGGATGGCTACACCTTC
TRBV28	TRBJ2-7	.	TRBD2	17	CASSSPAGGTPTYEQYF	TGTGCCAGCAGTTCTCCGGCGGGGGGGACACCTACCTACGAGCAGTACTTC
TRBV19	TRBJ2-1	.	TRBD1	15	CASTQGQGAYNEQFF	TGTGCCAGTACCCAAGGACAGGGGGCTTACAATGAGCAGTTCTTC
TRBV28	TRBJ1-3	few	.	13	CASSVTSGNTIYF	TGTGCCAGCAGTGTTACCTCTGGAAACACCATATATTTT
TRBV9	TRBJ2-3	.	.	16	CASSPRGSTSTDTQYF	TGTGCCAGCAGCCCGCGGGGATCCACTAGCACAGATACGCAGTATTTT
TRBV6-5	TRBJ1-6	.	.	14	CASSPEGQKRPLHF	TGTGCCAGCAGTCCCGAGGGGCAGAAAAGGCCCCTCCACTTT
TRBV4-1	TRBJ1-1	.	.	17	CASSQEGRGRMNTEAFF	TGCGCCAGCAGCCAAGAAGGCAGGGGACGGATGAACACTGAAGCTTTCTTT
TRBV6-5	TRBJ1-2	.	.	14	CASSTTDSGMGYTF	TGTGCCAGCAGTACAACCGACAGTGGCATGGGCTACACCTTC
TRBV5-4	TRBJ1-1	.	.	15	CASSLAGGMSTEAFF	TGTGCCAGCAGCTTGGCTGGGGGAATGAGCACTGAAGCTTTCTTT
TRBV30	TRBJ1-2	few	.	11	CAWSDSLGYTF	TGTGCCTGGAGTGATTCCCTTGGCTACACCTTC
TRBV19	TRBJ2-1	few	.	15	CASSTAQGRVYEQFF	TGTGCCAGTAGTACAGCCCAGGGTAGGGTTTATGAGCAGTTCTTC
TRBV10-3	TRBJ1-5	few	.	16	CASSGQHHSSNQPQHF	TGTGCCAGCAGCGGACAGCATCACTCTAGCAATCAGCCCCAGCATTTT
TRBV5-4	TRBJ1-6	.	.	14	CASGPTGSGSPLHF	TGTGCCAGCGGTCCTACAGGGTCTGGTTCACCCCTCCACTTT
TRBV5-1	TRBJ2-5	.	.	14	CASSTRTRAETQYF	TGCGCCAGCAGCACTCGAACTAGGGCGGAGACCCAGTACTTC
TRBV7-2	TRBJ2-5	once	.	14	CASSLWHTQETQYF	TGTGCCAGCAGCTTGTGGCACACACAAGAGACCCAGTACTTC
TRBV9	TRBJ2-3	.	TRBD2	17	CASSVGGSGGVTDTQYF	TGTGCCAGCAGCGTAGGGGGTAGCGGGGGGGTCACAGATACGCAGTATTTT
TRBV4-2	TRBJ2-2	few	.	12	CASSLDTGELFF	TGTGCCAGCAGCTTGGACACCGGGGAGCTGTTTTTT
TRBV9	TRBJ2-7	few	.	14	CASSEASATYEQYF	TGTGCCAGCAGCGAGGCTAGCGCCACCTACGAGCAGTACTTC
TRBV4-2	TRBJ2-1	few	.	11	CASTLDNEQFF	TGTGCCAGCACCCTAGACAATGAGCAGTTCTTC
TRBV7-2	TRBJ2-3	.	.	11	CASSLTDTQYF	TGTGCCAGCAGCCTAACAGATACGCAGTATTTT
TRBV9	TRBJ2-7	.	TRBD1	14	CASSVGGQGYEQYF	TGTGCCAGCAGCGTAGGGGGACAGGGGTACGAGCAGTACTTC
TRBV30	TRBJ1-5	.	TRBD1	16	CAWSARQGLRGQPQHF	TGTGCCTGGAGTGCGAGACAGGGGCTACGGGGTCAGCCCCAGCATTTT
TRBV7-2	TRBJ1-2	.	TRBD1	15	CASSGSIGQVAGYTF	TGTGCCAGCAGCGGGAGTATCGGACAGGTGGCGGGCTACACCTTC